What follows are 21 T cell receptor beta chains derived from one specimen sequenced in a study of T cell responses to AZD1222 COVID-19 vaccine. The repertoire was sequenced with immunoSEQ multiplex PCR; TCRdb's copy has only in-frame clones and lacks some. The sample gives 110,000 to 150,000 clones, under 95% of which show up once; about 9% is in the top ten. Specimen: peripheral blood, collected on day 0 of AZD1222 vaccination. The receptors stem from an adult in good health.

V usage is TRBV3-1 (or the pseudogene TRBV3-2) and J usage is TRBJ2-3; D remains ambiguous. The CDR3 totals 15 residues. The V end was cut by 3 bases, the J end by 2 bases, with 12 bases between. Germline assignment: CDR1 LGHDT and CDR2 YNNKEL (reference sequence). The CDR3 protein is CASSQPTSPTDTQYF. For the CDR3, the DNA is TGTGCCAGCAGCCAGCCGACATCTCCCACAGATACGCAGTATTTT.

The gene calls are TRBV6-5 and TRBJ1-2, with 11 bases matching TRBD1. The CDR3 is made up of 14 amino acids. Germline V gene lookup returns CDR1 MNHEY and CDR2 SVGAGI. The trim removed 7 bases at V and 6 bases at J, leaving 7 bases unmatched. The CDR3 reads CASTRTGGEDGYTF. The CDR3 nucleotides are TGTGCCAGCACCAGGACAGGGGGCGAGGATGGCTACACCTTC.

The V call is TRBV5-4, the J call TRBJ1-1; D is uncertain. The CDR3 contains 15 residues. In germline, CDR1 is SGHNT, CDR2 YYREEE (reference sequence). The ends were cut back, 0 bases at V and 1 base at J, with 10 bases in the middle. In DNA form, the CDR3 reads TGTGCCAGCAGCTTGGTATCGGGAGGGAACACTGAAGCTTTCTTT. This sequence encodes CASSLVSGGNTEAFF.

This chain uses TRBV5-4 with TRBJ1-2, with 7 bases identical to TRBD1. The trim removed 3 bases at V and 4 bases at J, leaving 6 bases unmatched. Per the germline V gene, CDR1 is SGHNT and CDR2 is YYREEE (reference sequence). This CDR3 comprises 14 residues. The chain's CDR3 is CASSWTGSSYGYTF. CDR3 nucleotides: TGTGCCAGCAGCTGGACAGGATCTAGCTATGGCTACACCTTC.

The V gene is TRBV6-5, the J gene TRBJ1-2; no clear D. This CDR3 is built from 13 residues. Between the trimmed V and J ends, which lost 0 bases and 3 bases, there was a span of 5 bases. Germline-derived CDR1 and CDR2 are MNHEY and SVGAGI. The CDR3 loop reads CASSYSPDYGYTF. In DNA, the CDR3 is TGTGCCAGCAGTTACTCACCCGACTATGGCTACACCTTC.

The CDR3: CASSLGEGQDGYTF. The DNA of the CDR3 is TGTGCCAGCTCACTGGGAGAGGGGCAGGATGGCTACACCTTC. The chain is built from TRBV18 and TRBJ1-2, with a weak D call TRBD1 (5 bases). Trimming took 4 bases from V and 6 from J, leaving 15 bases between them. Germline CDR1 reads KGHSH; CDR2 reads LQKENI. CDR3 size: 14 residues.

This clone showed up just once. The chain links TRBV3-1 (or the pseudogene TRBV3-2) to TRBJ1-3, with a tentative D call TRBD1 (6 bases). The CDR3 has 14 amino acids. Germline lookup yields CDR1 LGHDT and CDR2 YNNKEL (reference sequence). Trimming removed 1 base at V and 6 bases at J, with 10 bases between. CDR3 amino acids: CASSQAGGVNTIYF. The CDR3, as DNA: TGTGCCAGCAGCCAAGCTGGGGGCGTAAACACCATATATTTT.

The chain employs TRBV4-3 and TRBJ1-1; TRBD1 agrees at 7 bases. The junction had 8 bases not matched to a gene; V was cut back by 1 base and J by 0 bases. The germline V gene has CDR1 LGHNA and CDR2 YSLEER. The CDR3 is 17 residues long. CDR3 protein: CASSQGGRGILNTEAFF. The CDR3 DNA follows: TGCGCCAGCAGCCAAGGGGGCAGGGGGATACTGAACACTGAAGCTTTCTTT.

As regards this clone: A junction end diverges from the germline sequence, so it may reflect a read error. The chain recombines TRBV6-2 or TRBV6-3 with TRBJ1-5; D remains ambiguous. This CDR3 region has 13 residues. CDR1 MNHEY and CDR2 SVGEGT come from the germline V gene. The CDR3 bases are TGTGCCAGCAGTTACCATAGCAATCGGCCCCAGCATTTT. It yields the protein CASSYHSNRPQHF.

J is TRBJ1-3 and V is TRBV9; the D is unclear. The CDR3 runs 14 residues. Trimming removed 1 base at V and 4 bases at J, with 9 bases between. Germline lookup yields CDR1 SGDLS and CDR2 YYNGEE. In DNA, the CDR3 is TGTGCCAGCAGCGTAAACAGCCTGGGAAACACCATATATTTT. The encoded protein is CASSVNSLGNTIYF.

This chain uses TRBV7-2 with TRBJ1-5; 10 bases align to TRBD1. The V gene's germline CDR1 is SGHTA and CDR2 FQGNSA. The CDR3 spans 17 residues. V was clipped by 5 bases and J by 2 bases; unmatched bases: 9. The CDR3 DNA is TGTGCCAGCAGCCCGGGGACAGGGGCTCAGGGCAATCAGCCCCAGCATTTT. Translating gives CASSPGTGAQGNQPQHF.

CDR3 DNA sequence: TGTGCCAGCAGCTCCGGGGGGACTAATTCACCCCTCCACTTT. It specifies CASSSGGTNSPLHF. This sequence joins TRBV7-2 and TRBJ1-6, with a tentative D call TRBD1 (5 bases). CDR1 and CDR2 (germline): SGHTA, FQGNSA. CDR3 size: 14 residues. Between the trimmed V and J ends, which lost 4 bases and 6 bases, there was a span of 10 bases.

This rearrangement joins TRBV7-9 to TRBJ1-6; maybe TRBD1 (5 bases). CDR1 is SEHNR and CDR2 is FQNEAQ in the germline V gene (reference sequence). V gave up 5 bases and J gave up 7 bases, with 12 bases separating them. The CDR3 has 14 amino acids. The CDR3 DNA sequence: TGTGCCAGCAGCCGACAGCAGCAGAATTCACCCCTCCACTTT. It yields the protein CASSRQQQNSPLHF.

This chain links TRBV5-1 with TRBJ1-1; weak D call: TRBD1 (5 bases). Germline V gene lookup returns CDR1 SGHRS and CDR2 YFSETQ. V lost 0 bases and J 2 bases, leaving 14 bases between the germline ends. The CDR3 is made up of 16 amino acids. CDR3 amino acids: CASSLGDPGGNTEAFF. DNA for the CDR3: TGCGCCAGCAGCTTGGGTGATCCTGGGGGTAACACTGAAGCTTTCTTT.

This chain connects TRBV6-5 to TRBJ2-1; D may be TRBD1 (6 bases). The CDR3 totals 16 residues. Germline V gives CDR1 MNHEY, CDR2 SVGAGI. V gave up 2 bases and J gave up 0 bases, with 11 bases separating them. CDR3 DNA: TGTGCCAGCAGTTACACAAGGGGGAGCTCCTACAATGAGCAGTTCTTC. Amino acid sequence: CASSYTRGSSYNEQFF.

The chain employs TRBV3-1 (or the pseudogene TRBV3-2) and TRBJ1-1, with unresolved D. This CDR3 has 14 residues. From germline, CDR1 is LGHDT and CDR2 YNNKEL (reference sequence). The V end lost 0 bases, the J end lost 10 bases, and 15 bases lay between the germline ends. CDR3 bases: TGTGCCAGCAGCCAAGATCTGAGGATAACGGGAGCTTTCTTT. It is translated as CASSQDLRITGAFF.

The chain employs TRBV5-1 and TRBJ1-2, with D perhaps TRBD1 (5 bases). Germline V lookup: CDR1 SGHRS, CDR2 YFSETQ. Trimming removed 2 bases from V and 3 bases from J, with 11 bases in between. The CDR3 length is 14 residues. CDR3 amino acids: CASSLVQGHYGYTF. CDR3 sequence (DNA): TGCGCCAGCAGCTTAGTGCAGGGCCACTATGGCTACACCTTC.

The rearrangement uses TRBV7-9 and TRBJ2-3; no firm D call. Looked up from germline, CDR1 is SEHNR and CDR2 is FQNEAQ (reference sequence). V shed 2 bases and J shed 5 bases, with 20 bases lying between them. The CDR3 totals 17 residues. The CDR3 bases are TGTGCCAGCAGCTTATCGGGCCCTGGACCGACTGTAGATACGCAGTATTTT. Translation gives CASSLSGPGPTVDTQYF.

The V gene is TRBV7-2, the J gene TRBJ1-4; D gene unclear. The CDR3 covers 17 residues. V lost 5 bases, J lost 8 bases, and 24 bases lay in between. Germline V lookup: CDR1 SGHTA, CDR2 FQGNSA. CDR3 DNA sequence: TGTGCCAGCAGCCCGCCGTTCAGAACCCGGGATTCGGAAAAACTGTTTTTT. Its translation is CASSPPFRTRDSEKLFF.

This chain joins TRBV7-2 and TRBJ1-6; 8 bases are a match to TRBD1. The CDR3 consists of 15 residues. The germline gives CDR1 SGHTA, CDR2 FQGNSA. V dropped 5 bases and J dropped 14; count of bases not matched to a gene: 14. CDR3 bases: TGTGCCAGCAGCCGTGACAGGGGTCGGTCCTTGGCCCTCCACTTT. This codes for CASSRDRGRSLALHF.

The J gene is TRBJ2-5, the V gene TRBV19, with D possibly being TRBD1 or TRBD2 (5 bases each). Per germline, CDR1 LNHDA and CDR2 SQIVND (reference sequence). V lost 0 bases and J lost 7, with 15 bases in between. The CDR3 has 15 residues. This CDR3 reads CASSIEKGTLGTQYF. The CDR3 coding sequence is TGTGCCAGTAGTATAGAAAAGGGGACCCTAGGGACCCAGTACTTC. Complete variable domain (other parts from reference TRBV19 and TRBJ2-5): DGGITQSPKYLFRKEGQNVTLSCEQNLNHDAMYWYRQDPGQGLRLIYYSQIVNDFQKGDIAEGYSVSREKKESFPLTVTSAQKNPTAFYLCASSIEKGTLGTQYFGPGTRLLVL.